This T cell receptor (beta chain) was sequenced for a study of blood T cell repertoires in COVID-19 (dated by TCRdb to 2020 to 2022). With regard to the full study: Samples from collaborators originated in the United States, Italy and Spain and spanned both the acute and convalescent phases of COVID-19. The samples were drawn from the first 160 participants of the ongoing ImmuneRACE study and from under 1,500 subjects provided by 6 global collaborators. Where available, HLA class I and class II types were taken from metadata supplied by the sample provider and were not determined by assay-based typing. The repertoires were made available in a free public database intended to serve as a resource for research on the immune response to SARS-CoV-2. Sample metadata almost always included a de-identified subject ID, COVID-19 status, age in years and sex. Deeply sampled blood TCRbeta repertoires from subjects exposed to, actively infected with, or recovered from COVID-19 were included in the dataset. The prospective study material was composed of cDNA or gDNA derived from T cells, B-cell-depleted T cells, or PBMCs.

Results and caveats for the whole study, not just this receptor: How much clinical and demographic metadata was included differed by source and by participant, and the metadata was provided uncurated.

The junction shows trimming of 5 bases on V and 8 bases on J, plus 13 bases between the germline ends. Measured from the cysteine to the phenylalanine, the CDR3 is 13 residues long. Only the CDR3 DNA stays, 39 bases, in frame from base 1. Taken from the germline V gene, the CDR1 and CDR2 loops are KGHSH and LQKENI. The immunoSEQ Assay, a bias-controlled multiplex PCR, was used to amplify TCRbeta CDR3 regions from genomic DNA. On the authors' methods: The number of nucleated cells in each sample was estimated by amplification of reference gene primers within the assay. To quantify the absolute abundance of each unique TCRbeta CDR3 rearrangement, sequence reads were collapsed and filtered. For each sample, productive Simpson clonality was calculated as the square root of Simpson's diversity index over productive rearrangements. This is the immuneACCESS table as TCRdb keeps it, with only in-frame sequences that have V and J called. A part of the clones is gone; compared with another copy, unresolved V genes explain less than half, and the rest is unexplained. From that table come the V and J calls and clone size; the DNA was used to work out D and trimming. A total of more than 200,000 clones appear in this sample, around nine tenths of them only once. The ten top clones hold 1.6% of the sample.

Participants in the prospective study were aged 18 to 89 years, lived in about two dozen United States geographic areas, and enrolled through a virtual design. In the prospective study, cohorts were assigned on the basis of participant-reported clinical history obtained from a screening survey and a study questionnaire. Recovered participants in ImmuneRACE Cohort 3 were defined as having two consecutive negative NP/OP PCR tests, clearance from a healthcare professional, or resolution of symptoms. In the prospective study, whole blood, serum and a nasopharyngeal or oropharyngeal swab were collected from each participant by mobile phlebotomists. Prospective study participants could optionally give additional blood draws and questionnaires over an approximately two-month period. Before DNA extraction, prospective study blood samples were shipped either frozen or at room temperature. Of note for this clone: There is no known antigen for this receptor. No much larger clone is present one base from it, and per-base qualities are unavailable. Within the sample, other DNA sequences also encode this same CDR3.

The TCR comes from a woman aged 45 to 65 who had recovered from COVID-19. The V and J genes are TRBV18 and TRBJ2-1, and perhaps TRBD1 as D gene, on 6 matching bases. Material: PBMCs or T cells enriched from blood (not recorded which). DNA sequence: TGTGCCAGCTCATACAGAGAGGGGGATGAGCAGTTCTTC. Its protein reads: CASSYREGDEQFF. The full variable domain, with segments outside the CDR3 supplied by the reference TRBV18 and TRBJ2-1 proteins, appears as NAGVMQNPRHLVRRRGQEARLRCSPMKGHSHVYWYRQLPEEGLKFMVYLQKENIIDESGMPKERFSAEFPKEGPSILRIQQVVRGDSAAYFCASSYREGDEQFFGPGTRLTVL.